This TCR beta chain comes out of a study of T cells in Graves' hyperthyroidism and ophthalmopathy. In germline, CDR1 is MNHEY, CDR2 SMNVEV (reference sequence). V dropped 5 bases and J dropped 9 bases, with 19 bases sitting between them. This CDR3 has 14 amino acids. There were TCR beta CDR3 regions amplified from RNA transcripts. TCR CDR3 underwent first-round RT-PCR with the HTBI primer set. In TCRdb, the multiplex PCR reads were re-called with MiXCR into one record per CDR3 protein. The repertoire holds fewer than 450,000 distinct CDR3 sequences, approximately 18% seen once, with approximately 35% in the top ten. The study, taken as a whole, reports: Among thyroid clonotypes expanded above 0.001, most also appeared in blood.

Exclusion of patients followed from uncontrolled infection, other autoimmune disease, pregnancy or lactation. A 10 ml volume of fresh peripheral blood provided the PBMCs. This clonotype was recorded many times. Its antigen is not known. This sequence was found in a woman aged 25 to 39 with Graves' hyperthyroidism that later progressed to Graves' ophthalmopathy. What was sequenced was blood. This chain uses TRBV27 with TRBJ1-2, with D maybe TRBD1 (5 bases). CDR3 protein: CASSPGTGALRYTF. CDR3 DNA sequence: TGTGCCAGCAGTCCAGGGACCGGCGCTCTCCGCTACACCTTC.